This T cell receptor (beta chain) was recovered during a study of long-term antiretroviral therapy in people with HIV. Germline CDR1 reads WNHNN; CDR2 reads SYGVQD (reference sequence). There are 13 residues in the CDR3. V dropped 4 bases and J dropped 1 base, with 8 bases sitting between them. Only United States sites treated participants with HIV. Investigators performed immunoSEQ version v3.0 at survey level. Per-sample targets for sequencing were 40,000-50,000 T-cell genomes. Assay used: immunoSEQ multiplex PCR; TCRdb lists only in-frame clones, some missing. The sample yields roughly 28,000 clones, approximately 91% seen once.

This chain uses TRBV10-1 with TRBJ2-7; D unresolved. This receptor was taken from a man aged 18 to 35 with HIV. The sample consisted of unsorted PBMCs, taken 3.1 years after starting antiretroviral therapy. The CDR3 nucleotides are TGCGCCAGCAGTGCTTGTATTTCCTACGAGCAGTACTTC. Its translation is CASSACISYEQYF.